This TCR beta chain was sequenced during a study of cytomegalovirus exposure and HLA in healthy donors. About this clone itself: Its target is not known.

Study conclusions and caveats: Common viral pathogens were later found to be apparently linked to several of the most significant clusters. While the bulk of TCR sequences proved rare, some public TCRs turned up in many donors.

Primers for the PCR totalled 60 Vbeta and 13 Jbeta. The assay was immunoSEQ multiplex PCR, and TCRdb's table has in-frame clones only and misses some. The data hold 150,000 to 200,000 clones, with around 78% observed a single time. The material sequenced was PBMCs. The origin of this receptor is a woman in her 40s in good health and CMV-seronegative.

Written as DNA, the CDR3 is TGCAGTGCTTCCGGACAGGGGGAGCAGTTCTTC. Its translation: CSASGQGEQFF. The chain couples TRBV20-1 to TRBJ2-1; TRBD1 aligns across 9 bases. The CDR3 is 11 residues long. CDR1 is DFQATT and CDR2 is SNEGSKA in the germline V gene (reference sequence). The V segment lost 5 bases and the J segment 10 bases; nucleotides outside the gene matches: 3.